Below, 27 T cell receptor beta chains from the same sample are listed, as sequenced in a study of tumor-infiltrating lymphocytes in oesophageal squamous cell carcinoma. TCRdb itself ran the PCR reads through MiXCR, one entry per CDR3 protein. Of 9,000 to 13,000 distinct CDR3 sequences in the sample, about 54% were seen once. Material: esophageal tumor tissue. These receptors were obtained from a female donor with esophageal squamous cell carcinoma.

This clonotype was recorded a few times. The final CDR3 position lacks the conserved phenylalanine or tryptophan, pointing to a likely read error. The DNA is omitted, as the CDR3 cannot be located on it reliably, and the CDR3 follows TCRdb's listing. The V call is TRBV6-1, the J call TRBJ2-7; no DNA check was done on the table's D call, TRBD1. Per the germline V gene, CDR1 is MNHNS and CDR2 is SASEGT. The CDR3 is made up of 17 amino acids, end residues included. The CDR3 loop is CASSEGQDRFYGYTFGS.

This clonotype was seen more than once but under ten times. This chain links TRBV2 with TRBJ1-5, with D possibly matching TRBD1 (6 bases). This CDR3 comprises 12 residues. Germline lookup yields CDR1 SNHLY and CDR2 FYNNEI. V lost 7 bases, J lost 2 bases, and 6 bases lay in between. In nucleotides, the CDR3 is TGTGCCAGCACAGGGGGCAATCAGCCCCAGCATTTT. Protein: CASTGGNQPQHF. Combining the CDR3 with reference TRBV2 and TRBJ1-5 gives the whole variable domain EPEVTQTPSHQVTQMGQEVILRCVPISNHLYFYWYRQILGQKVEFLVSFYNNEISEKSEIFDDQFSVERPDGSNFTLKIRSTKLEDSAMYFCASTGGNQPQHFGDGTRLSIL.

J is TRBJ2-7 and V is TRBV7-9; 10 bases agree with TRBD1. The last part of the DNA fits TRBJ2-5 better; the J call may be wrong. The CDR3 consists of 16 residues. The germline CDR1 and CDR2 sequences are SEHNR and FQNEAQ (reference sequence). CDR3 nucleotides: TGTGCCAGCAGCCTTGCCGGGACAGGGGCCGGGGAGACCCAGTACTTC. The encoded protein is CASSLAGTGAGETQYF.

This chain joins TRBV7-2 and TRBJ1-5, with D maybe TRBD1 (6 bases). The germline CDR1 and CDR2 sequences are SGHTA and FQGNSA. The CDR3 runs 15 residues. Trimming pared 1 base from V and 7 bases from J, leaving 14 bases between. CDR3 amino acids: CASSLGGTGSQPQHF. The CDR3 nucleotides read TGTGCCAGCAGCTTAGGGGGTACAGGGAGCCAGCCCCAGCATTTT.

J is TRBJ1-2 and V is TRBV7-3; 7 bases align to TRBD1. The CDR3 extends over 14 amino acids. The germline V gene encodes CDR1 SGHTA and CDR2 FQGTGA. Trimming removed 7 bases from V and 3 bases from J; junction bases left unmatched: 8. The CDR3 DNA reads as TGTGCCAGCATAGGGGACAGCGACTACTATGGCTACACCTTC. Its protein product is CASIGDSDYYGYTF.

The CDR3 region has the DNA TGTGCCAGCAGCCCTGCTAGATCCGAGACCCAGTACTTC. The encoded protein is CASSPARSETQYF. The gene calls are TRBV7-3 and TRBJ2-7; D is ambiguous. Near its end, the DNA agrees better with TRBJ2-5, so the J call may be wrong. Per the germline V gene, CDR1 is SGHTA and CDR2 is FQGTGA. This CDR3 is built from 13 residues.

The chain uses TRBV7-9 and TRBJ2-1; D uncertain. The DNA matches TRBJ2-7 better at its end, which makes the J call doubtful. From germline, CDR1 is SEHNR and CDR2 FQNEAQ (reference sequence). The CDR3 has 14 amino acids. The CDR3 coding sequence is TGTGCCAGCAGCTTTTCCTACGTCCTAGGCGAGCAGTACTTC. It is translated as CASSFSYVLGEQYF.

By sample fraction, this clonotype is medium-sized. The rearrangement uses TRBV6-1 and TRBJ2-7; TRBD1 matches at 9 bases. V trimming: 6 bases; J trimming: 4 bases; junction bases outside the gene matches: 7. Germline V gene sequence: CDR1 MNHNS, CDR2 SASEGT. CDR3 length: 14 amino acids. The DNA for the CDR3 is TGTGCCAGCAGCGTCCGGGACAGGGAATACGAGCAGTACTTC. Its protein product is CASSVRDREYEQYF.

The chain is built from TRBV6-1 and TRBJ2-1, with 8 bases matching TRBD2. Germline loops: CDR1 MNHNS, CDR2 SASEGT. Trimming at V came to 3 bases and at J to 10 bases, leaving 14 bases not matched to a gene. This CDR3 region has 16 residues. The CDR3 region is CASSDASGGRPYEQFF. The CDR3, as DNA: TGTGCCAGCAGTGATGCCAGCGGGGGCCGTCCATACGAGCAGTTCTTC.

This clonotype was recorded many times. The chain uses TRBV7-8 and TRBJ2-2; D is ambiguous. CDR3 length: 12 residues. V was pared by 5 bases and J by 7 bases, with 8 bases between. Germline assignment: CDR1 SGHVS and CDR2 FQNEAQ. The CDR3 here is CASSPTIGELFF. In DNA form, the CDR3 reads TGTGCCAGCAGCCCTACGATCGGGGAGCTGTTTTTT.

V and J are TRBV7-8 and TRBJ2-1; 8 nucleotides align to TRBD2. The germline V gene encodes CDR1 SGHVS and CDR2 FQNEAQ. V lost 0 bases, J lost 9 bases, and 7 bases stayed unmatched. This CDR3 comprises 15 residues. The CDR3 region has the DNA TGTGCCAGCAGCTTAGCGCATCAGCGGGGGTTTGAGCAGTTCTTC. Encoded protein: CASSLAHQRGFEQFF.

This clonotype has a count of ten or more. V gene TRBV2 combines with J gene TRBJ1-2, with 9 bases aligning to TRBD1. J gave up 2 bases and V 6 bases, and 10 bases lay outside the gene matches. CDR3 length: 16 amino acids. CDR1 SNHLY and CDR2 FYNNEI come from the germline V gene. The CDR3 is CASRLPTGGLNYGYTF. CDR3 sequence (DNA): TGTGCCAGCAGGCTACCGACAGGGGGGCTGAACTATGGCTACACCTTC.

The CDR3 loop reads CATSGTSGSNEQFF. The CDR3 DNA reads as TGTGCCACCAGTGGTACTAGCGGGTCCAATGAGCAGTTCTTC. J is TRBJ2-1 and V is TRBV24-1, with 9 positions matching TRBD2. Germline V lookup: CDR1 KGHDR, CDR2 SFDVKD. The CDR3 sequence is 14 residues long. The junction had 4 bases not matched to a gene; V was cut back by 5 bases and J by 6 bases.

CDR3 bases: TGTGCCAGCAGTTTCTCCCGGACAGCTAACTATGGCTACACCTTC. It is translated as CASSFSRTANYGYTF. The chain joins TRBV6-8 to TRBJ1-2, with D possibly matching TRBD1 (6 bases). V lost 4 bases to trimming and J lost 0 bases, with 12 bases between them. The CDR3 is made up of 15 amino acids. Germline CDR1 is MNHGY and CDR2 is SAAAGT.

The rearrangement joins TRBV7-3 to TRBJ1-1; no clear D. Germline loops: CDR1 SGHTA, CDR2 FQGTGA. This CDR3 spans 15 amino acids. Trimming shortened V by 4 bases and J by 4 bases, and 16 bases separated the two germline ends. The CDR3 coding sequence is TGTGCCAGCAGCTCTCTCCGGGAGGGTGCCACTGAAGCTTTCTTT. Its protein is CASSSLREGATEAFF.

The chain couples TRBV7-2 to TRBJ2-5, with 7 bases matching TRBD1. Germline V gives CDR1 SGHTA, CDR2 FQGNSA. V was pared by 2 bases and J by 2 bases, with 5 bases of the junction left unmatched. The CDR3 covers 15 residues. CDR3 nucleotides: TGTGCCAGCAGCTTATGGGCAGGGGGACAAGAGACCCAGTACTTC. It specifies CASSLWAGGQETQYF.

The V and J genes are TRBV12-3 or TRBV12-4 and TRBJ2-1; 11 bases match TRBD1. The DNA matches TRBJ2-7 better at its end, which makes the J call doubtful. The CDR3 has 16 residues. The CDR3 nucleotides read TGTGCCAGCAGTTTAGGCGGGACAGGGGGGACCTACGAGCAGTACTTC. It translates to CASSLGGTGGTYEQYF.

In the case of this clonotype: The conserved phenylalanine or tryptophan normally closing the CDR3 is absent here, so this likely arose from a read error. The genes are TRBV7-2 and TRBJ2-7; TRBD2 matches at 11 bases. Germline values: CDR1 SGHTA, CDR2 FQGNSA. The CDR3 covers 17 residues. J was trimmed by 0 bases and V by 5 bases; bases with no gene match: 9. CDR3 sequence (DNA): TGTGCCAGCAGCCTACTAGCGGGAGCGTCTATCTCCTACGAGCAGTACTCG. Translated, it gives CASSLLAGASISYEQYS.

The chain uses TRBV7-3 and TRBJ2-1; unclear D gene. Per germline, CDR1 SGHTA and CDR2 FQGTGA. The CDR3 covers 13 residues. Between the trimmed V and J ends, which lost 1 base and 7 bases, there was a span of 8 bases. CDR3 in amino acids: CASSLNYGNEQFF. In DNA form, the CDR3 reads TGTGCCAGCAGCTTAAATTATGGGAATGAGCAGTTCTTC.

V and J are TRBV7-4 and TRBJ2-7, with 9 bases aligning to TRBD1. Germline V gene lookup returns CDR1 SGHVT and CDR2 SQSDAQ. V gave up 1 base and J gave up 0 bases; unmatched junction bases: 4. There are 16 residues in the CDR3. CDR3 region: CASSLGGTGNSYEQYF. CDR3 nucleotide sequence: TGTGCCAGCAGCTTAGGCGGGACAGGGAACTCCTACGAGCAGTACTTC.

Note on this clonotype: One end of the junction does not line up with germline, which may come from a read error. V is TRBV12-3 or TRBV12-4 and J is TRBJ2-3; TRBD1 matches 12 bases. CDR3 length: 13 residues. The DNA of the CDR3 is TGTGCCAGCAGTTCACTCCGGGACAGGGGGCCGTACTTC. Amino acids: CASSSLRDRGPYF.

This clonotype was found many times. The chain links TRBV19 to TRBJ2-1; D may be TRBD1 or TRBD2 (6 bases each). The DNA end is a closer match to TRBJ2-7, so the J assignment may be wrong. Germline lookup yields CDR1 LNHDA and CDR2 SQIVND (reference sequence). The CDR3 loop spans 14 amino acids. The CDR3 reads CASSGAGHPYEQYF. The DNA of the CDR3 is TGTGCCAGTAGTGGGGCGGGACATCCTTACGAGCAGTACTTC.

As concerns this clonotype: One end of the junction is discordant with germline, which a read error may explain. The genes are TRBV7-8 and TRBJ1-6; D is unresolved. Germline CDR1 and CDR2: SGHVS and FQNEAQ. The CDR3 consists of 13 residues. The CDR3 sequence is CASSLTGFHEQYF. The DNA for the CDR3 is TGTGCCAGCAGCCTAACCGGGTTCCACGAGCAGTACTTT.

As concerns this clonotype: This CDR3 is missing its conserved last phenylalanine or tryptophan, likely due to a read error. Because the CDR3's place on the DNA is in doubt, the DNA is left out and the CDR3 is given as listed by TCRdb. This chain uses TRBV27 with TRBJ2-6; the DNA was not compared with TRBD1, the D call given in the table. Germline assignment: CDR1 MNHEY and CDR2 SMNVEV (reference sequence). Counting both end residues, the CDR3 totals 16 amino acids. CDR3 sequence reads: CASKERFGRGTQYFGA.

V and J are TRBV7-4 and TRBJ1-4; D may be TRBD1 (6 bases). The CDR3 contains 14 residues. Trimming left V 3 bases short and J 5 bases short, with 10 bases between. The germline V gene encodes CDR1 SGHVT and CDR2 SQSDAQ. The CDR3 region is CASSLRTANEKLFF. The CDR3 DNA is TGTGCCAGCAGCTTGCGGACAGCAAATGAAAAACTGTTTTTT.

The V and J genes are TRBV11-3 and TRBJ2-5, with D tentatively TRBD2 (6 bases). The J call may be mistaken, given a closer DNA end match to TRBJ2-1. This CDR3 region has 14 residues. Germline values: CDR1 SGHNT, CDR2 YENEEA. The DNA of the CDR3 is TGTGCCAGCAGCTTGGTTAGCGGCAACAATGAGCAGTTCTTC. This codes for CASSLVSGNNEQFF.

This rearrangement joins TRBV7-2 to TRBJ2-7, with TRBD1 matching 8 bases. Germline lookup yields CDR1 SGHTA and CDR2 FQGNSA. The CDR3 runs to 15 residues. J lost 0 bases, V lost 5 bases, and 6 bases had no gene match. In DNA form, the CDR3 reads TGTGCCAGCAGCCGAACAGGGGGTTCCTCCTACGAGCAGTACTTC. Translated: CASSRTGGSSYEQYF.